The next 29 T cell receptor beta chains were all read from a single sample in a study of control samples from healthy donors and cancer patients. The assay was immunoSEQ multiplex PCR, and TCRdb's table has in-frame clones only and misses some. The sample holds some 140,000 clones, 70% to 90% seen once. The sequencing sample was made of blood. These receptors all stem from a woman aged 25 to 39 in good health.

The chain uses TRBV7-9 and TRBJ1-1; D ambiguous. Trimming pared 4 bases from V and 5 bases from J, leaving 14 bases between. The CDR3 extends over 14 amino acids. The V gene's germline CDR1 is SEHNR and CDR2 FQNEAQ (reference sequence). This chain's CDR3 is CASSSRLMLTEAFF. As DNA, the CDR3 is TGTGCCAGCAGCTCCCGACTCATGTTGACTGAAGCTTTCTTT. Using reference TRBV7-9 and TRBJ1-1 for the parts outside the CDR3, the full variable domain is DTGVSQNPRHKITKRGQNVTFRCDPISEHNRLYWYRQTLGQGPEFLTYFQNEAQLEKSRLLSDRFSAERPKGSFSTLEIQRTEQGDSAMYLCASSSRLMLTEAFFGQGTRLTVV.

The V gene is TRBV5-1, the J gene TRBJ2-1; 11 positions agree with TRBD2. CDR1 and CDR2 from the germline V gene are SGHRS and YFSETQ. The CDR3 totals 18 residues. Trimming took 4 bases from V and 4 from J; bases not matched to a gene: 13. DNA for the CDR3: TGCGCCAGCAGCATGAGACTAGCGGGACGTCCTAGTTACAATGAGCAGTTCTTC. Translating it yields CASSMRLAGRPSYNEQFF.

The genes are TRBV28 and TRBJ1-5; D gene ambiguous. Germline CDR1 is MDHEN and CDR2 is SYDVKM. V was shortened by 3 bases and J by 4 bases, with 4 bases between the two germline ends. The CDR3 is made up of 12 amino acids. CDR3 amino acids: CASSFLNQPQHF. For the CDR3, the DNA is TGTGCCAGCAGTTTTCTAAATCAGCCCCAGCATTTT.

The genes are TRBV11-2 and TRBJ1-1; D is undetermined. V lost 3 bases and J lost 0, with 8 bases in between. Germline loops: CDR1 SGHAT, CDR2 FQNNGV. The CDR3 totals 14 residues. CDR3 nucleotide sequence: TGTGCCAGCAGCTTGGTTGACCTGAACACTGAAGCTTTCTTT. As protein: CASSLVDLNTEAFF.

CDR3 in amino acids: CASTPPGTGATGELFF. The CDR3 DNA is TGTGCCAGCACCCCCCCCGGGACAGGGGCTACCGGGGAGCTGTTTTTT. This chain joins TRBV27 and TRBJ2-2, with 10 bases fitting TRBD1. Germline assignment: CDR1 MNHEY and CDR2 SMNVEV (reference sequence). Losses at the gene ends were 7 bases for V and 5 bases for J; bases not matched to a gene: 10. The CDR3 length is 16 residues.

The genes are TRBV15 and TRBJ2-5; D unclear. This CDR3 comprises 12 residues. Per germline, CDR1 LNHNV and CDR2 YYDKDF (reference sequence). The V gene lost 0 bases and the J gene lost 9 bases, with 8 bases spanning the gap. The DNA of the CDR3 is TGTGCCACCAGCAGAGAGTTTGGTGCCCAGTACTTC. Translating gives CATSREFGAQYF. The complete variable domain, with remaining parts taken from reference TRBV15 and TRBJ2-5, reads DAMVIQNPRYQVTQFGKPVTLSCSQTLNHNVMYWYQQKSSQAPKLLFHYYDKDFNNEADTPDNFQSRRPNTSFCFLDIRSPGLGDTAMYLCATSREFGAQYFGPGTRLLVL.

J is TRBJ1-4 and V is TRBV28, with D hard to call. Per germline, CDR1 MDHEN and CDR2 SYDVKM. V lost 6 bases, J lost 0 bases, and 8 bases lay in between. This CDR3 is 14 amino acids long. CDR3 DNA: TGTGCCAGCAGCCTAGATGCAACTAATGAAAAACTGTTTTTT. It yields the protein CASSLDATNEKLFF.

The V and J genes are TRBV7-3 and TRBJ2-7; 10 positions agree with TRBD2. The CDR3 is made up of 15 amino acids. V trimming: 5 bases; J trimming: 4 bases; junction bases outside the gene matches: 8. The V gene's germline CDR1 is SGHTA and CDR2 FQGTGA. The chain's CDR3 is CASSPAGGPLYEQYF. CDR3 in DNA: TGTGCCAGCAGCCCAGCGGGAGGGCCTCTATACGAGCAGTACTTC.

CDR3 sequence: CASSQGSYSNQPQHF. The CDR3 region has the DNA TGTGCCAGCAGCCAAGGGTCATATAGCAATCAGCCCCAGCATTTT. The chain employs TRBV3-1 (or the pseudogene TRBV3-2) and TRBJ1-5; D gene unclear. In germline, CDR1 is LGHDT, CDR2 YNNKEL (reference sequence). V gave up 1 base and J gave up 0 bases, with 7 bases separating them. This CDR3 has 15 residues.

The count of this clone is one. The CDR3 loop reads CSVGSEAQYF. In nucleotides, the CDR3 is TGCAGCGTTGGTTCGGAGGCCCAGTACTTC. The chain combines TRBV29-1 with TRBJ2-5; D is possibly TRBD2 (5 bases). This CDR3 is built from 10 residues. V shed 4 bases and J shed 9 bases, with 9 bases lying between them. Per the germline V gene, CDR1 is SQVTM and CDR2 is ANQGSEA.

This rearrangement joins TRBV15 to TRBJ2-3, with 9 bases identical to TRBD1. Germline V CDR1 and CDR2: LNHNV, YYDKDF (reference sequence). There are 18 residues in the CDR3. The V gene end was trimmed by 5 bases and the J gene end by 1 base; junction bases not matched to a gene: 13. The CDR3 nucleotides are TGTGCCACCAGCCCTGGACAGGGGAGGATTATAGGCACAGATACGCAGTATTTT. Its translation is CATSPGQGRIIGTDTQYF.

The chain combines TRBV6-5 with TRBJ2-7; tentatively, D is TRBD1 (5 bases). The V gene lost 6 bases and the J gene lost 6 bases, with 21 bases spanning the gap. The length of the CDR3 is 15 residues. Germline-derived CDR1 and CDR2 are MNHEY and SVGAGI. The CDR3 sequence: CASRGDTSPTLEQYF. In DNA, the CDR3 is TGTGCCAGCAGAGGGGATACTTCCCCTACTCTCGAGCAGTACTTC.

The chain carries TRBV7-2 and TRBJ2-1; the match to TRBD2 covers 9 bases. CDR1 and CDR2 from the germline V gene are SGHTA and FQGNSA. Trimming removed 5 bases from V and 12 bases from J; junction bases left unmatched: 11. CDR3 length: 14 amino acids. CDR3 bases: TGTGCCAGCAGCGAACCGGGACTAGCAATTCCGCAGTTCTTC. Translation gives CASSEPGLAIPQFF.

This rearrangement joins TRBV6-5 to TRBJ2-7; D remains unclear. There are 13 residues in the CDR3. V lost 2 bases and J lost 7, with 12 bases in between. The germline CDR1 and CDR2 sequences are MNHEY and SVGAGI. The CDR3 is CASSYATGREQYF. The CDR3 DNA reads as TGTGCCAGCAGTTACGCGACCGGGCGAGAGCAGTACTTC.

The chain links TRBV20-1 to TRBJ2-5; D gene ambiguous. V shed 3 bases and J shed 2 bases, with 4 bases lying between them. Germline values: CDR1 DFQATT, CDR2 SNEGSKA (reference sequence). The CDR3 consists of 11 residues. CDR3 amino acids: CSASEQETQYF. The CDR3 coding sequence is TGCAGTGCTAGCGAACAAGAGACCCAGTACTTC.

The chain couples TRBV3-1 (or the pseudogene TRBV3-2) to TRBJ1-4; weak D call: TRBD1 (5 bases). V was shortened by 6 bases and J by 7 bases, with 15 bases between the two germline ends. This CDR3 contains 14 residues. In germline, CDR1 is LGHDT, CDR2 YNNKEL (reference sequence). The CDR3 DNA follows: TGTGCCAGCAGTCTAGACAGAACCTCTGAAAAACTGTTTTTT. Its translation is CASSLDRTSEKLFF.

This chain joins TRBV2 and TRBJ1-4, with a possible D match to TRBD1 (5 bases). There are 13 residues in the CDR3. The ends were cut back, 5 bases at V and 8 bases at J, with 12 bases in the middle. CDR1 and CDR2 from the germline V gene are SNHLY and FYNNEI. CDR3: CASSWGPTEKLFF. In DNA form, the CDR3 reads TGTGCCAGCAGTTGGGGCCCAACAGAAAAACTGTTTTTT.

This clone was seen once. J is TRBJ2-6 and V is TRBV30, with D unresolved. There are 12 residues in the CDR3. Deletions cut 5 bases from V and 5 bases from J, with 7 bases between. The germline V gene encodes CDR1 GTSNPN and CDR2 SVGIG (reference sequence). CDR3 coding DNA: TGTGCCTGGGGAATCTGGGCCAACGTCCTGACTTTC. This gives the protein CAWGIWANVLTF. Combining the CDR3 with reference TRBV30 and TRBJ2-6 gives the whole variable domain SQTIHQWPATLVQPVGSPLSLECTVEGTSNPNLYWYRQAAGRGLQLLFYSVGIGQISSEVPQNLSASRPQDRQFILSSKKLLLSDSGFYLCAWGIWANVLTFGAGSRLTVL.

The V gene is TRBV5-1, the J gene TRBJ1-2; possible D gene TRBD1, 5 bases. The CDR3 length is 14 residues. Per germline, CDR1 SGHRS and CDR2 YFSETQ. V lost 4 bases to trimming and J lost 3 bases, with 13 bases between them. In nucleotides, the CDR3 is TGCGCCAGCAGCCAAGCTGGGACGGACTATGGCTACACCTTC. This gives the protein CASSQAGTDYGYTF.

This sequence joins TRBV7-8 and TRBJ2-7; D ambiguous. Germline CDR1 reads SGHVS; CDR2 reads FQNEAQ. This CDR3 comprises 13 residues. V was shortened by 1 base and J by 5 bases, with 9 bases between the two germline ends. This CDR3 reads CASSLGRVNEQYF. The DNA for the CDR3 is TGTGCCAGCAGCTTAGGTAGGGTTAACGAGCAGTACTTC.

The chain links TRBV5-1 to TRBJ2-7, with TRBD2 matching 13 bases. The V gene end was trimmed by 4 bases and the J gene end by 3 bases; junction bases not matched to a gene: 4. The germline V gene encodes CDR1 SGHRS and CDR2 YFSETQ. The CDR3 loop spans 15 amino acids. The CDR3 region is CASSVGLAGDYEQYF. CDR3 nucleotide sequence: TGCGCCAGCAGCGTAGGACTAGCGGGAGACTACGAGCAGTACTTC.

The chain combines TRBV5-4 with TRBJ2-7; D might be TRBD2 (6 bases). Germline CDR1 and CDR2: SGHNT and YYREEE (reference sequence). The CDR3 has 14 amino acids. Trimming took 5 bases from V and 6 from J, leaving 18 bases between them. CDR3 sequence reads: CASRRDFGLIEQYF. CDR3 nucleotides: TGTGCCAGCAGGAGGGACTTCGGGTTGATCGAGCAGTACTTC.

The chain has TRBV5-1 and TRBJ1-1; no clear D. Trimming removed 1 base from V and 0 bases from J, with 10 bases in between. Germline CDR1 and CDR2: SGHRS and YFSETQ. The CDR3 is made up of 15 amino acids. The CDR3, as DNA: TGCGCCAGCAGCTTGCACATCCTGATGAACACTGAAGCTTTCTTT. Its translation: CASSLHILMNTEAFF.

This sequence joins TRBV30 and TRBJ2-1; possibly TRBD1 or TRBD2 for D (6 bases each). Trimming took 4 bases from V and 8 from J, leaving 9 bases between them. The CDR3 runs 11 residues. Germline assignment: CDR1 GTSNPN and CDR2 SVGIG (reference sequence). The chain's CDR3 is CAWTGGHEQFF. DNA for the CDR3: TGTGCCTGGACCGGGGGCCATGAGCAGTTCTTC.

The chain links TRBV30 to TRBJ2-5; either TRBD1 or TRBD2 may fit D (5 bases each). The CDR3 is 13 residues long. Germline loops: CDR1 GTSNPN, CDR2 SVGIG (reference sequence). V lost 4 bases to trimming and J lost 7 bases, with 16 bases between them. DNA of the CDR3: TGTGCCTGGACTTTTGGGGGAGAAGGGACCCAGTACTTC. It codes for CAWTFGGEGTQYF.

This clone came up once. This chain connects TRBV18 to TRBJ2-7, with D possibly being TRBD2 (6 bases). The CDR3 length is 13 residues. The germline V and J ends were trimmed by 3 bases and 6 bases, with 12 bases remaining between them. The V gene's germline CDR1 is KGHSH and CDR2 LQKENI. The CDR3 loop reads CASSPLRDSEQYF. DNA of the CDR3: TGTGCCAGCTCACCCCTTCGGGACTCCGAGCAGTACTTC.

V is TRBV15 and J is TRBJ2-7; 8 positions agree with TRBD1. The CDR3 runs 15 residues. Germline V gene data show CDR1 as LNHNV and CDR2 as YYDKDF (reference sequence). The V segment lost 3 bases and the J segment 0 bases; nucleotides outside the gene matches: 4. CDR3 in DNA: TGTGCCACCAGCAGGGGACAGGAGGTCTCCTACGAGCAGTACTTC. Translated: CATSRGQEVSYEQYF.

V gene TRBV30 combines with J gene TRBJ2-7; 11 bases match TRBD2. Trimming cost V 8 bases and J 3 bases; bases outside gene matches: 9. Germline V gene lookup returns CDR1 GTSNPN and CDR2 SVGIG (reference sequence). The CDR3 is made up of 14 amino acids. CDR3 sequence reads: CARETSGTVYEQYF. CDR3 in DNA: TGTGCCCGGGAGACTAGCGGGACCGTCTACGAGCAGTACTTC.

CDR3 in DNA: TGTGCCAGCAGTGAGGCGACAGGGAGGGACACTGAAGCTTTCTTT. Translated: CASSEATGRDTEAFF. The chain recombines TRBV2 with TRBJ1-1; 7 nucleotides line up with TRBD1. This CDR3 has 15 amino acids. V gave up 3 bases and J gave up 3 bases; unmatched junction bases: 7. Germline V CDR1 and CDR2: SNHLY, FYNNEI.